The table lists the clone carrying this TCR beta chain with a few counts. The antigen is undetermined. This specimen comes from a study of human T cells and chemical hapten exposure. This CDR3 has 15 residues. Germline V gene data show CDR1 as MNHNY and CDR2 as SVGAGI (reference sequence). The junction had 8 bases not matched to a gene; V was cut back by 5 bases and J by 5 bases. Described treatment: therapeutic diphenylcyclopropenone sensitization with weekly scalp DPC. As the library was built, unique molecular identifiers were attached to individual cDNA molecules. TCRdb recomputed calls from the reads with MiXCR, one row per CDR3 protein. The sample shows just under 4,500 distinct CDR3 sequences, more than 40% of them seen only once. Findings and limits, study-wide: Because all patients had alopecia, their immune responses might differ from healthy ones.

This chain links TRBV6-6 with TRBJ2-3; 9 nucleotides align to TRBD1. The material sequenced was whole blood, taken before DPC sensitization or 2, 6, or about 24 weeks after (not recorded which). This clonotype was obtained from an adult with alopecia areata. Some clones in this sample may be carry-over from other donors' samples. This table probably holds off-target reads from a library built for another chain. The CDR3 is CASSLPQGAKDTQYF. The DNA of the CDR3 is TGTGCCAGCAGTCTCCCACAGGGGGCAAAAGATACGCAGTATTTT.